This T cell receptor (beta chain) comes out of a study of blood T cell repertoires in COVID-19. For the study at large: COVID-19 samples collected from the United States, Italy and Spain covered acute and convalescent phases. Sources were T cells, B-cell-depleted T cells, or PBMCs; the material itself was cDNA or gDNA.

In the original processing: Nucleated cell counts were estimated from reference gene primer amplification. The repertoire was sequenced with immunoSEQ multiplex PCR; TCRdb's copy has only in-frame clones and lacks some. V and J calls and clone size are given by that table; D and trimming were obtained from the DNA. The sample records over 100,000 clones, more than 85% being singletons. The germline V gene has CDR1 MNHEY and CDR2 SVGAGI. The CDR3 is 16 residues long. Trimming took 4 bases from V and 3 from J, leaving 13 bases between them. This TCR was recovered from a human donor with acute or convalescent COVID-19. The donor label of this sample is uncertain. The sequencing input was peripheral blood. The chain recombines TRBV6-5 with TRBJ1-6; tentative D call: TRBD1 (6 bases). CDR3: CASSSLDRIYNSPLHF. CDR3 DNA: TGTGCCAGCAGTTCCCTTGACAGGATCTATAATTCACCCCTCCACTTT.